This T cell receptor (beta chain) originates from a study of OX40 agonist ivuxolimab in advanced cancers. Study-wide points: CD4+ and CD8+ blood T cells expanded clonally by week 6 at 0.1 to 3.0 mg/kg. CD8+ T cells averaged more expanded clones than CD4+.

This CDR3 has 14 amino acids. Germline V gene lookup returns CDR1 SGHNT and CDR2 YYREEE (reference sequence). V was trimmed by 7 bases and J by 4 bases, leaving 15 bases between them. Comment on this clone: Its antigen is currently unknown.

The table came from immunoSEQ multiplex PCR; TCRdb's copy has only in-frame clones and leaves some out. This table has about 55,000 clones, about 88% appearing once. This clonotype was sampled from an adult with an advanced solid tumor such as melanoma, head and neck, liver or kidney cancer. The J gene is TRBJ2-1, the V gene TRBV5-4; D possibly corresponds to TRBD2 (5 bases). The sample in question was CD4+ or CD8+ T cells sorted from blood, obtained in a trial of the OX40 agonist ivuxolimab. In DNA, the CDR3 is TGTGCCAGCTCCTTGGCGAGCGGTTACAATGAGCAGTTCTTC. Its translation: CASSLASGYNEQFF.